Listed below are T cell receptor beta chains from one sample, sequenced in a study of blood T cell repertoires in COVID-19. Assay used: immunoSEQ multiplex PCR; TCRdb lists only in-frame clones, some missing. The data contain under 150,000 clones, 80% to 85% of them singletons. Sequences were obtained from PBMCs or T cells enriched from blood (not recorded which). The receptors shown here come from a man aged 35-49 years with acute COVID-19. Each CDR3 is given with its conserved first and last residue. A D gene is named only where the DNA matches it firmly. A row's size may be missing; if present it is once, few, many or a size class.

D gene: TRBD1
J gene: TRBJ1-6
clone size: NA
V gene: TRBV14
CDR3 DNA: TGTGCCAGCAGCCCAACGGGACAGGGACAGAATTCACCCCTCCACTTT
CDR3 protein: CASSPTGQGQNSPLHF

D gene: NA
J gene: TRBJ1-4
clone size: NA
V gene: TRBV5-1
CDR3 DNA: TGCGCCAGCAGCTACACCGGCGGGGGTGAAAAACTGTTTTTT
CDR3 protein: CASSYTGGGEKLFF

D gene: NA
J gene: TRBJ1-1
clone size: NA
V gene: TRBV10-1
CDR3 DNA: TGCGCCAGCAGTGAGTCGCCGGGGACTGAAGCTTTCTTT
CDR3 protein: CASSESPGTEAFF

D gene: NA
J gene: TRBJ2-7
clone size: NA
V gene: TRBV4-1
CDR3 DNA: TGCGCCAGCAGCCCGGACCTTCGACAGAGCTCCTACGAGCAGTACTTC
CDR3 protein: CASSPDLRQSSYEQYF

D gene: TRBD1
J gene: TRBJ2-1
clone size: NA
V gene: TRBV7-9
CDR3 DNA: TGTGCCAGCAGCCCAGGGGACAGGGAATACAATGAGCAGTTCTTC
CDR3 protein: CASSPGDREYNEQFF

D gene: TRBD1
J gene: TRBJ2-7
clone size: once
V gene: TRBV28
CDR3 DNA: TGTGCCAGCAGCACAGGGGGACGGGCCCCCTACGAGCAGTACTTC
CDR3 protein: CASSTGGRAPYEQYF

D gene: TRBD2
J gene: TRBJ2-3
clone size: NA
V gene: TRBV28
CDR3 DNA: TGTGCCAGCAGCTCCGGGACTAGCGGGAGCTATGGGACAGATACGCAGTATTTT
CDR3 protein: CASSSGTSGSYGTDTQYF

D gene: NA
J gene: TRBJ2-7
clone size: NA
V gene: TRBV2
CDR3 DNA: TGTGCCAGCAGTGAAGGGACTCTCTACGAGCAGTACTTC
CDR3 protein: CASSEGTLYEQYF

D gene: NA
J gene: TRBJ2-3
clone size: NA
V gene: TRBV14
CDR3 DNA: TGTGCCAGCAGCAGTTCGGAGGGAGATACGCAGTATTTT
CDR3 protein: CASSSSEGDTQYF

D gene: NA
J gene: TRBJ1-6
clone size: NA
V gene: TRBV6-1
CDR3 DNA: TGTGCCAGCAGTGAAGTGCCGGGACTCCGGAACTCTGGTTCACCCCTCCACTTT
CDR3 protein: CASSEVPGLRNSGSPLHF

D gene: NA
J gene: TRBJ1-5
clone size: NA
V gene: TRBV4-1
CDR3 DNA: TGCGCCAGCAGCCCGGAGTGGACAGATAGCAATCAGCCCCAGCATTTT
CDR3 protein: CASSPEWTDSNQPQHF

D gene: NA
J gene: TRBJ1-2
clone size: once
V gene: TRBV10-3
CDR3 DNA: TGTGCCACCGCCGGACAGCTCTATGGCTACACCTTC
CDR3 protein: CATAGQLYGYTF

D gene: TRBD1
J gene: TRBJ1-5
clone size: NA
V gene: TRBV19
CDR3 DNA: TGTGCCAGTAGCGTCATCCCCGGGACAGATAATCAGCCCCAGCATTTT
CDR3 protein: CASSVIPGTDNQPQHF

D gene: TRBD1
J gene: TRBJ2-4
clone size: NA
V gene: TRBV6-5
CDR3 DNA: TGTGCCAGCAGTAACCAGGGGGCGAACATTCAGTACTTC
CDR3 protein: CASSNQGANIQYF

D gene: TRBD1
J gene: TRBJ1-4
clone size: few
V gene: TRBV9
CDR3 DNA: TGTGCCAGCAGCACGAGGACAGGGGGGGAAGAAAAACTGTTTTTT
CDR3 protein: CASSTRTGGEEKLFF

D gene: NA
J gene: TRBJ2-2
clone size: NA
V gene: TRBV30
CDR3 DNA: TGTGCCTCTCAAGGGGACAAGAACACCGGGGAGCTGTTTTTT
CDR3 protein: CASQGDKNTGELFF

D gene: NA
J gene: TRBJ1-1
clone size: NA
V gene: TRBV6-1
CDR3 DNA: TGTGCCAGCAGTGAAAGTCGGACCGGAACAGGTGAAGCTTTCTTT
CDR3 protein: CASSESRTGTGEAFF

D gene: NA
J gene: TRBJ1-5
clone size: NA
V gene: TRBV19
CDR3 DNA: TGTGCCAGTAGTATAGAGTATAGCAATCAGCCCCAGCATTTT
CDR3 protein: CASSIEYSNQPQHF

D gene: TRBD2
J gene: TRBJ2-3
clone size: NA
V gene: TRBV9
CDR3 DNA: TGTGCCAGCAGCCCCTGGACTAGCGACACAGATACGCAGTATTTT
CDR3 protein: CASSPWTSDTDTQYF

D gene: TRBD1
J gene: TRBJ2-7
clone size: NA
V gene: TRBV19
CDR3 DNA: TGTGCCAGTAGTATAACCGGACAGGGTCTCTACGAGCAGTACTTC
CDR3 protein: CASSITGQGLYEQYF

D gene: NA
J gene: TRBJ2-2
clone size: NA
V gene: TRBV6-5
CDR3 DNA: TGTGCCAGCAGTTACTCGATGTTGACATCGACCGGGGAGCTGTTTTTT
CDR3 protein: CASSYSMLTSTGELFF

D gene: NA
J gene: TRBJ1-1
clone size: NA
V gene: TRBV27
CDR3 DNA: TGTGCCAGCACCCCGGGGGGGCCGTACACTGAAGCTTTCTTT
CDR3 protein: CASTPGGPYTEAFF

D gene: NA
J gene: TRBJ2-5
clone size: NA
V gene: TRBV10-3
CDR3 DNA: TGTGCCATCATGGGCGGCAGGGGAGAGACCCAGTACTTC
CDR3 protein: CAIMGGRGETQYF

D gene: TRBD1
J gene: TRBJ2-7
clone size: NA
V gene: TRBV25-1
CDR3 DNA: TGTGCCAGCAGTGGTCGACAGGGAGACGACGAGCAGTACTTC
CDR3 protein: CASSGRQGDDEQYF

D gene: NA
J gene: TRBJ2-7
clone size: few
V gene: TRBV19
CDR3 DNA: TGTGCCAGTAGTATTTCTGGGCAGGGTGGCTACGAGCAGTACTTC
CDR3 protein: CASSISGQGGYEQYF

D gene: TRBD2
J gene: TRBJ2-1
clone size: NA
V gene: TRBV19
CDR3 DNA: TGTGCCAGTAGTATAATCCTCCCAGCGGGAGTAAGGAATGAGCAGTTCTTC
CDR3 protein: CASSIILPAGVRNEQFF

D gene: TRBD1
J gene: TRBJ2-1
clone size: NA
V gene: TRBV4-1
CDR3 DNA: TGCGCCAGCAGCCAAGAATCCCCCGGCAGGGGGCACTACAATGAGCAGTTCTTC
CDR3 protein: CASSQESPGRGHYNEQFF

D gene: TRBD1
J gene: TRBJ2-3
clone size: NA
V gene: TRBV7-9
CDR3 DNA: TGTGCCAGCAGCAGACAGGGACCCCGCACAGATACGCAGTATTTT
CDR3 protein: CASSRQGPRTDTQYF

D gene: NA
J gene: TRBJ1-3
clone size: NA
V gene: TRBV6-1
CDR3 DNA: TGTGCCAGCAGTGAAGTGGGACACCTGAGCTCTGGAAACACCATATATTTT
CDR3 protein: CASSEVGHLSSGNTIYF

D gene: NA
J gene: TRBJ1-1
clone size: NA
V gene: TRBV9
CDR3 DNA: TGTGCCAGCAGCGTTGAGAGTGACACTGAAGCTTTCTTT
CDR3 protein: CASSVESDTEAFF

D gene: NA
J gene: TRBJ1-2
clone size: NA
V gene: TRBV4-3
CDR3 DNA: TGCGCCAGCAACATATACACAGGGTCCTATGGCTACACCTTC
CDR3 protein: CASNIYTGSYGYTF

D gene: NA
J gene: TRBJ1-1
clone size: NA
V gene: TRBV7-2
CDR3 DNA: TGTGCCAGCAGCTTAGCCCAGCAGGGTACTGAAGCTTTCTTT
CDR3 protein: CASSLAQQGTEAFF

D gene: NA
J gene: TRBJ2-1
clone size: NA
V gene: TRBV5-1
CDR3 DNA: TGCGCCAGCAGCTTGTCAGGGGCGAGCTCCTACAATGAGCAGTTCTTC
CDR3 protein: CASSLSGASSYNEQFF

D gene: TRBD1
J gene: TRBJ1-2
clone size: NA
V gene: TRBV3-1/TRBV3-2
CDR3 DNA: TGTGCCAGCAGCCCGACAGGGGGAGGATATGGCTACACCTTC
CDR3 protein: CASSPTGGGYGYTF

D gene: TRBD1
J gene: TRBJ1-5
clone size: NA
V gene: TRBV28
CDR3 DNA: TGTGCCAGCAGGGGGACAGGGGATGGAAATCAGCCCCAGCATTTT
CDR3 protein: CASRGTGDGNQPQHF

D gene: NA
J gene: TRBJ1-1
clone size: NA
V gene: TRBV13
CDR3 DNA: TGTGCCACTAAATCAGGGTGGACTGAAGCTTTCTTT
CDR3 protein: CATKSGWTEAFF

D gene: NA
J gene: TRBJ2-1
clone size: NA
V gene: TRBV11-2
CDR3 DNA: TGTGCCAGCAGCCCCCAGATTTGGGGACAACGGAATGAGCAGTTCTTC
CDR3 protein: CASSPQIWGQRNEQFF

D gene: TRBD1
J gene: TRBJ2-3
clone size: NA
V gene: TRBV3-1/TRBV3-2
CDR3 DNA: TGTGCCAGCAGCCCTGAGACAGGGGGATCAGATACGCAGTATTTT
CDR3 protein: CASSPETGGSDTQYF

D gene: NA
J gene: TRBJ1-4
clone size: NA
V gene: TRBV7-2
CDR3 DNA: TGTGCCAGCAGCTCGCGGACATCCTTGGGGGAAAAACTGTTTTTT
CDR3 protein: CASSSRTSLGEKLFF

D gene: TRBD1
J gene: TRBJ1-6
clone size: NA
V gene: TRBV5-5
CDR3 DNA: TGTGCCAGCAGCTTGGGGACAGGCGCCGTTAATTCACCCCTCCACTTT
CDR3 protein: CASSLGTGAVNSPLHF

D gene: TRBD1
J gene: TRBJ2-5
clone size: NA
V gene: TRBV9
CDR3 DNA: TGTGCCAGCAGCGTAGCTACAGTGGACAGGGAAGGAGAGACCCAGTACTTC
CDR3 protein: CASSVATVDREGETQYF

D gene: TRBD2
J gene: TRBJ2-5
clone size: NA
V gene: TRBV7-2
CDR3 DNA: TGTGCCAGCAGCTTAAGGCCTAGCGGGACCCAAGAGACCCAGTACTTC
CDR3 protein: CASSLRPSGTQETQYF

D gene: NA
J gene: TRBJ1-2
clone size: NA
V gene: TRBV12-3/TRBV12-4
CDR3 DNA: TGTGCCAGCAGTTTAGACTTTCATGGCTACACCTTC
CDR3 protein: CASSLDFHGYTF

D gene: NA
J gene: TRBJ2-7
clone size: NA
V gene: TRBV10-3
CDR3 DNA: TGTGCCATCAGTGACCCGGCAGGGGGGACTGGCGAGCAGTACTTC
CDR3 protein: CAISDPAGGTGEQYF

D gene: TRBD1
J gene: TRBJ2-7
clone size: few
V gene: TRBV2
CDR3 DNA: TGTGCCAGCAGGGACGACAGGGTACTTGGGCAGTACTTC
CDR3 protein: CASRDDRVLGQYF

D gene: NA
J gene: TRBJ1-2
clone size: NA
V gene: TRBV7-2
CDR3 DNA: TGTGCCAGCAGCCCCCTCGGGAAGGGGGTTGAGGCTTATGGCTACACCTTC
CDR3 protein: CASSPLGKGVEAYGYTF

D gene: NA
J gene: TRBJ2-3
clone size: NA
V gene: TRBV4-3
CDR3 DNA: TGCGCCAGCAGCCAAAGGTCGTTTCTAGCTGGGGATACGCAGTATTTT
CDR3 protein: CASSQRSFLAGDTQYF

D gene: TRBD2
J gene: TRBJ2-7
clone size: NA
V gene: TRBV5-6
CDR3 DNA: TGTGCCAGCAGCAATCTAGCGGGGGGACCTTACGAGCAGTACTTC
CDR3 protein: CASSNLAGGPYEQYF

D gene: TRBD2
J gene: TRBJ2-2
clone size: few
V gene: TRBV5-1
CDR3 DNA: TGCGCCAGCAGCTTATCTAGCGGGAACACCGGGGAGCTGTTTTTT
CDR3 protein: CASSLSSGNTGELFF

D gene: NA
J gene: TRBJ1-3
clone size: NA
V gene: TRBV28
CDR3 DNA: TGTGCCAGCAGTCGTCAATCTAGACAGGCACGAAACACCATATATTTT
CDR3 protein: CASSRQSRQARNTIYF

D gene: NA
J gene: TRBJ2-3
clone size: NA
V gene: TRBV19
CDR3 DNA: TGTGCCAGTAGTATCGGAGCGGGTCGGAATACGCAGTATTTT
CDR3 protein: CASSIGAGRNTQYF

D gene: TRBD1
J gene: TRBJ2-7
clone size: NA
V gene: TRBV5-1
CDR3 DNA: TGCGCCAGCAGCTTGATCGGTACGGACAGGGGCGACGAGCAGTACTTC
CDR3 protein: CASSLIGTDRGDEQYF

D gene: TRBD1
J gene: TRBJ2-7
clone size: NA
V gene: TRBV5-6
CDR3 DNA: TGTGCCAGCAGCTTGGGGGACAGGGACTACGAGCAGTACTTC
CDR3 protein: CASSLGDRDYEQYF

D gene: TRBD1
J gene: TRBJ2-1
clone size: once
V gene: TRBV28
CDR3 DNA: TGTGCCAGCATTGGGACAGAGTTTTACAATGAGCAGTTCTTC
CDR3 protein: CASIGTEFYNEQFF

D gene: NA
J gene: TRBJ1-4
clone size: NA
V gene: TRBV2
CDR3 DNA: TGTGCCAGCAGTCCTCAGAGGTCTGTTGAAAAACTGTTTTTT
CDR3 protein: CASSPQRSVEKLFF